These 9 T cell receptor beta chains were all obtained from the same sample, sequenced in a study of blood T cell repertoires in COVID-19. This table comes from immunoSEQ multiplex PCR, and its TCRdb copy is limited to in-frame clones, with some not included. The data contain roughly 250,000 clones, about 93% of them singletons. Sequencing was done on a sample of PBMCs or T cells enriched from blood (not recorded which). The source of these receptors is a woman under 30 who had recovered from COVID-19.

The chain carries TRBV5-1 and TRBJ1-1, with D perhaps TRBD1 (5 bases). Germline V gene sequence: CDR1 SGHRS, CDR2 YFSETQ. Deletions cut 1 base from V and 0 bases from J, with 10 bases between. The CDR3 has 15 residues. The CDR3 DNA follows: TGCGCCAGCAGCTTGTGGGGCCTTATGAACACTGAAGCTTTCTTT. It yields the protein CASSLWGLMNTEAFF.

This chain links TRBV5-1 with TRBJ2-1, with 11 bases that match TRBD2. Per germline, CDR1 SGHRS and CDR2 YFSETQ. After removal of 1 base from V and 7 bases from J, the junction contained 10 bases not matched to a gene. The length of the CDR3 is 17 residues. In DNA, the CDR3 is TGCGCCAGCAGCTTGTTGGGACTAGCGGAGTTGAGGAATGAGCAGTTCTTC. As protein: CASSLLGLAELRNEQFF.

The CDR3 protein is CASSQTGSGANVLTF. CDR3 DNA: TGCGCCAGCAGCCAGACAGGGTCAGGGGCCAACGTCCTGACTTTC. This chain connects TRBV4-1 to TRBJ2-6; TRBD1 agrees at 7 bases. The V segment lost 3 bases and the J segment 4 bases; nucleotides outside the gene matches: 3. CDR3 length: 15 amino acids. The germline V gene encodes CDR1 MGHRA and CDR2 YSYEKL.

J is TRBJ2-3 and V is TRBV4-1, with D hard to call. The CDR3 has 14 residues. Germline V CDR1 and CDR2: MGHRA, YSYEKL. Trimming took 0 bases from V and 2 from J, leaving 6 bases between them. CDR3 sequence reads: CASSQDFLTDTQYF. The CDR3 bases are TGCGCCAGCAGCCAAGACTTCCTCACAGATACGCAGTATTTT.

The chain joins TRBV29-1 to TRBJ1-5, with D possibly being TRBD1 (5 bases). There are 13 residues in the CDR3. In germline, CDR1 is SQVTM, CDR2 ANQGSEA. V shed 4 bases and J shed 4 bases, with 11 bases lying between them. DNA of the CDR3: TGCAGCGTTGCAAGGAACAGGAATCAGCCCCAGCATTTT. This translates into CSVARNRNQPQHF.

In this sample, this clone turned up once. The chain combines TRBV5-5 with TRBJ2-7; unclear D gene. This CDR3 spans 11 amino acids. Between the trimmed V and J ends, which lost 1 base and 3 bases, there was a span of 2 bases. Germline V gene data show CDR1 as SGHKS and CDR2 as YYEKEE (reference sequence). This chain's CDR3 is CASSLYYEQYF. The CDR3 bases are TGTGCCAGCAGCTTGTACTACGAGCAGTACTTC.

The genes are TRBV6-5 and TRBJ1-3; possibly TRBD1 for D (5 bases). The CDR3 length is 14 residues. Germline V gives CDR1 MNHEY, CDR2 SVGAGI. Deletions cut 4 bases from V and 0 bases from J, with 7 bases between. The CDR3 region has the DNA TGTGCCAGCAGTTCCGGACACTCTGGAAACACCATATATTTT. Translation: CASSSGHSGNTIYF.

This clone was seen a single time. The chain is built from TRBV11-2 and TRBJ2-1; 8 nucleotides match TRBD2. V lost 1 base, J lost 7 bases, and 12 bases stayed unmatched. Germline V CDR1 and CDR2: SGHAT, FQNNGV. The CDR3 is 17 residues long. CDR3 protein: CASSLVRGGPNANEQFF. The CDR3 DNA sequence: TGTGCCAGCAGCTTAGTTCGGGGGGGGCCGAATGCGAATGAGCAGTTCTTC. The variable domain in full, completed from reference TRBV11-2 and TRBJ2-1, reads EAGVAQSPRYKIIEKRQSVAFWCNPISGHATLYWYQQILGQGPKLLIQFQNNGVVDDSQLPKDRFSAERLKGVDSTLKIQPAKLEDSAVYLCASSLVRGGPNANEQFFGPGTRLTVL.

V is TRBV7-8 and J is TRBJ2-1, with TRBD2 as a possible D gene (5 bases). The CDR3 totals 17 residues. Germline CDR1 and CDR2: SGHVS and FQNEAQ. V gave up 5 bases and J gave up 5 bases, with 22 bases separating them. The CDR3 spells CASSPPPRLIGDNEQFF. CDR3 sequence (DNA): TGTGCCAGCAGCCCCCCTCCTCGGCTAATCGGGGACAATGAGCAGTTCTTC.